The 17 T cell receptor beta chains reported below all come from one sample, sequenced in a study of blood T cells in healthy people across ages. Then a second PCR, running roughly 7 to 12 cycles, was carried out with a sample-barcoded 5' primer and a J-beta primer mix. From the 5' RACE reads, TCRdb called clonotypes with MiXCR, one entry per CDR3 protein. Of approximately 810,000 distinct CDR3 sequences listed, 29% are singletons. Sequencing was done on a sample of blood. Receptor source: a woman aged 80 or over in good health.

Comment on this clonotype: The junction departs from the called germline gene at one end, perhaps through a read error. V gene TRBV20-1 combines with J gene TRBJ2-1; perhaps TRBD2 as D (6 bases). The CDR3 is 12 amino acids. CDR1 is DFQATT, CDR2 SNEGSKA, per germline (reference sequence). CDR3 in amino acids: CSARGLNNVQFF. CDR3 nucleotide sequence: TGCAGTGCTCGTGGACTAAACAATGTGCAGTTCTTC.

This chain's CDR3 is CASSLTRGTIYF. CDR3 DNA sequence: TGTGCCAGCAGCCTAACGAGAGGGACCATATATTTT. This chain uses TRBV3-1 with TRBJ1-3; D call uncertain. CDR1 LGHDT and CDR2 YNNKEL come from the germline V gene (reference sequence). The CDR3 totals 12 residues. V shed 4 bases and J shed 10 bases, with 11 bases lying between them.

This clonotype was picked up a small number of times. The rearrangement joins TRBV7-9 to TRBJ2-3; D remains unclear. CDR3 length equals 16 residues. CDR1 and CDR2 from the germline V gene are SEHNR and FQNEAQ (reference sequence). Trimming pared 2 bases from V and 3 bases from J, leaving 15 bases between. The CDR3 coding sequence is TGTGCCAGCAGCTTACAGTTTCGTTTAAGTACAGATACGCAGTATTTT. The encoded protein is CASSLQFRLSTDTQYF.

This clonotype was found a few times. This sequence may be a read error, since a much larger clone differs from it by one base. The CDR3 DNA follows: TGTGCCAGCAGCGGCCGACAGGGTTCTCGCAATGAGCAGTACTTC. This codes for CASSGRQGSRNEQYF. The chain combines TRBV7-2 with TRBJ2-5, with 7 bases identical to TRBD1. The CDR3 loop spans 15 amino acids. Germline V gene lookup returns CDR1 SGHTA and CDR2 FQGNSA. V shed 5 bases and J 11 bases; nucleotides not matched to a gene: 17.

The chain recombines TRBV5-5 with TRBJ2-1; no definite D call. V was pared by 4 bases and J by 6 bases, with 8 bases between. From germline, CDR1 is SGHKS and CDR2 YYEKEE (reference sequence). This CDR3 is built from 12 residues. In DNA form, the CDR3 reads TGTGCCAGCAGCCCCCACTCCAATGAGCAGTTCTTC. This sequence encodes CASSPHSNEQFF.

This clonotype was detected ten times or more. The chain carries TRBV7-6 and TRBJ2-5; D is uncertain. In germline, CDR1 is SGHVS, CDR2 FNYEAQ. Deletions cut 3 bases from V and 3 bases from J, with 8 bases between. The CDR3 loop spans 13 amino acids. The CDR3 loop is CASSFHTKETQYF. In DNA form, the CDR3 reads TGTGCCAGCAGCTTCCATACCAAAGAGACCCAGTACTTC.

This clonotype was counted many times. J is TRBJ1-4 and V is TRBV7-9; maybe TRBD1 (6 bases). The CDR3 runs 13 residues. V lost 10 bases, J lost 8 bases, and 17 bases lay in between. Germline loops: CDR1 SEHNR, CDR2 FQNEAQ (reference sequence). The CDR3 here is CATQRGRGEKLFF. The DNA for the CDR3 is TGTGCCACACAACGGGGGCGCGGAGAAAAACTGTTTTTT.

This clonotype was recorded at least ten times. The chain uses TRBV6-5 and TRBJ2-1, with 9 positions matching TRBD2. Trimming removed 3 bases from V and 4 bases from J; junction bases left unmatched: 4. Germline CDR1 and CDR2: MNHEY and SVGAGI. The CDR3 has 15 residues. CDR3: CASSYSGGRYNEQFF. The CDR3 DNA follows: TGTGCCAGCAGTTATAGCGGGGGCCGATACAATGAGCAGTTCTTC.

This clonotype was picked up one time. A read error may explain this, as a much larger clone is one base away. The gene calls are TRBV12-3 or TRBV12-4 and TRBJ2-3, with D perhaps matching TRBD2 (6 bases). The CDR3 covers 15 residues. The CDR3 DNA follows: TGTGCCAGCATTCTCCGGGGACTGACCACAGATGCGCAGTATTTT. Encoded protein: CASILRGLTTDAQYF.

Notes on this clonotype: A junction boundary mismatches the germline segment, possibly from a read error. The chain combines TRBV15 with TRBJ2-3; maybe TRBD2 (6 bases). Germline CDR1 and CDR2: LNHNV and YYDKDF (reference sequence). The CDR3 sequence is 18 residues long. The CDR3: CATSRVGVGGASTDTRYF. The CDR3 DNA sequence: TGTGCCACCAGCAGAGTTGGGGTCGGCGGGGCCAGCACAGATACGCGGTATTTT.

Note on this clonotype: A much larger clone lies one base from this, so it may be a read error. J is TRBJ2-1 and V is TRBV6-2 or TRBV6-3; tentatively, D is TRBD1 (5 bases). The CDR3 is made up of 13 amino acids. The germline gives CDR1 MNHEY, CDR2 SVGEGT. CDR3 sequence (DNA): TGTACCAGCAGTCTACGACAGAACAATGAGCAGTTCTTC. Protein: CTSSLRQNNEQFF.

This clonotype was seen more than once but under ten times. This chain links TRBV7-8 with TRBJ1-2; D not certain. Deletions cut 0 bases from V and 4 bases from J, with 12 bases between. The CDR3 is made up of 15 amino acids. Germline loops: CDR1 SGHVS, CDR2 FQNEAQ. CDR3 sequence reads: CASSLAAGSRYGYTF. Here the CDR3 DNA reads TGTGCCAGCAGCTTAGCCGCCGGATCTCGCTATGGCTACACCTTC.

This clonotype was seen at least ten times. The chain is built from TRBV9 and TRBJ2-4; D remains ambiguous. V lost 0 bases and J 4 bases, leaving 11 bases between the germline ends. Germline V lookup: CDR1 SGDLS, CDR2 YYNGEE. The CDR3 runs 15 residues. CDR3 loop: CASSVGSTPKNIQYF. The CDR3 DNA reads TGTGCCAGCAGCGTAGGTTCGACCCCAAAAAACATTCAGTACTTC.

This clonotype came up a few times. The chain recombines TRBV6-1 with TRBJ2-2; a possible D gene is TRBD2 (5 bases). From germline, CDR1 is MNHNS and CDR2 SASEGT. V dropped 6 bases and J dropped 5 bases, with 7 bases sitting between them. There are 12 residues in the CDR3. CDR3 sequence (DNA): TGTGCCAGCAGGGACTTTACCGGGGAGCTGTTTTTT. Protein: CASRDFTGELFF.

Regarding this clonotype: No conserved phenylalanine or tryptophan is present at the end of the CDR3, so a read error is the likely explanation. The genes are TRBV2 and TRBJ1-4; D uncertain. The CDR3 has 14 residues. CDR1 and CDR2 (germline): SNHLY, FYNNEI. V lost 6 bases and J lost 4, with 12 bases in between. For the CDR3, the DNA is TGTGCCAGCAGGTCCGAGGTTATTAATGAAAAACTGTTTTTG. This codes for CASRSEVINEKLFL.

This clonotype was counted at least ten times. The chain combines TRBV3-1 with TRBJ2-7; 7 bases match TRBD1. In germline, CDR1 is LGHDT, CDR2 YNNKEL (reference sequence). V lost 1 base to trimming and J lost 6 bases; unmatched junction nucleotides: 3. The CDR3 contains 13 residues. The DNA for the CDR3 is TGTGCCAGCAGCCAAGGCCACAGGGGCGAGCAGTACTTC. It is translated as CASSQGHRGEQYF.

This clonotype was observed a single time. Here the CDR3 reads CATSDSGRTQPQHF. CDR3 DNA: TGTGCCACCAGTGATTCCGGAAGGACTCAGCCCCAGCATTTT. The chain recombines TRBV24-1 with TRBJ1-5; no clear D gene. This CDR3 is 14 amino acids long. Germline CDR1 KGHDR, CDR2 SFDVKD. V lost 2 bases and J 6 bases, leaving 10 bases between the germline ends.